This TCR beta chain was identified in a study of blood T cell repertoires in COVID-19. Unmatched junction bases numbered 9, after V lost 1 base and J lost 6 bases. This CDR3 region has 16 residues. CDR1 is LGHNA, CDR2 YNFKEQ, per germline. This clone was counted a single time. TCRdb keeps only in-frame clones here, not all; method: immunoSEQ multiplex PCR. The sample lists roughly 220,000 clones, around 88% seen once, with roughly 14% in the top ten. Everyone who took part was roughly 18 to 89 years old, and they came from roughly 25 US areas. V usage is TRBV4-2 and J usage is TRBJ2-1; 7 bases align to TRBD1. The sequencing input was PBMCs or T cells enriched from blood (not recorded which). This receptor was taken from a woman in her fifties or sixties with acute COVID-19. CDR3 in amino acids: CASSQGVGTGVNEQFF. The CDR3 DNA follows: TGTGCCAGCAGCCAAGGAGTGGGTACAGGGGTCAATGAGCAGTTCTTC.